This TCR beta chain was profiled in a study of T cell clones after liver transplantation. Clones were sequenced by immunoSEQ multiplex PCR, and TCRdb holds only the in-frame ones, with some missing. The sample carries 99,000 or so clones, 75% to 90% recorded once. Per the germline V gene, CDR1 is MNHNS and CDR2 is SASEGT. V gave up 5 bases and J gave up 7 bases; unmatched junction bases: 10. The CDR3 runs 14 residues. Sequenced material: CD4+ T cells from blood, taken before liver transplant. The rearrangement uses TRBV6-1 and TRBJ2-7; 8 nucleotides align to TRBD1. This clonotype was obtained from a human donor who received a liver transplant. CDR3 sequence reads: CASSNQGAVWEQYF. In DNA, the CDR3 is TGTGCCAGCAGTAATCAGGGGGCGGTATGGGAGCAGTACTTC.